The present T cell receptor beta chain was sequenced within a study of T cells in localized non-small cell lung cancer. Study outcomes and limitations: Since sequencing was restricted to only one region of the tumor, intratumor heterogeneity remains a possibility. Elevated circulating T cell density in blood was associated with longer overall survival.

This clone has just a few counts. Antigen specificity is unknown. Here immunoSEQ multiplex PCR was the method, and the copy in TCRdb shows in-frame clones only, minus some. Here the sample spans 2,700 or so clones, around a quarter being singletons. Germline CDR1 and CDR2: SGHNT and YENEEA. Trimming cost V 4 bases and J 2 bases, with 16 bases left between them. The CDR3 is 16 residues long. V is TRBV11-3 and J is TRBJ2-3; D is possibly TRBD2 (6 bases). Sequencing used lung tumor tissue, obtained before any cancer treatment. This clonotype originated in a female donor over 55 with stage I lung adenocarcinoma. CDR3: CASSYGDFGPTDTQYF. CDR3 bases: TGTGCCAGCAGCTATGGGGACTTCGGGCCCACAGATACGCAGTATTTT.